This T cell receptor beta chain was recovered during a study of CD8 T cells in Susac syndrome. Points from the study as a whole: The CD4+ T cell repertoires, which came from Susac syndrome patients, showed no sign of clonal expansion.

J lost 3 bases, V lost 3 bases, and 9 bases had no gene match. CDR3 length equals 16 residues. Germline loops: CDR1 DFQATT, CDR2 SNEGSKA (reference sequence). With respect to this clonotype: Its specificity is not known.

cDNA came from roughly 0.5 to 1 ug RNA primed by random hexamers. TCRdb re-derived calls from the immunoSEQ multiplex PCR reads in MiXCR, one entry per CDR3 protein. The data hold roughly 220,000 distinct CDR3 sequences, with roughly 93% observed a single time. This chain connects TRBV20-1 to TRBJ1-5, with TRBD1 matching 9 bases. The specimen sequenced was CD4+ T cells from PBMCs. The clonotype was recovered from a human donor with Susac syndrome. CDR3 coding DNA: TGCAGTGCTAGGGTGGGGACAGGGTTTCTCAATCAGCCCCAGCATTTT. Its translation: CSARVGTGFLNQPQHF.